This T cell receptor beta chain was captured in a study of PD-L1 blockade in urothelial cancer. Study-wide background: Analyses were performed on blood at 3 weeks after treatment start (the second dose) and at 6 weeks. Peripheral blood specimens exhibited a median yield of about 140,000 T cells.

General observations from the study: Blood clones associated with the tumor expanded more at 3 weeks in durable-benefit patients.

Time point denoted: pretreatment peripheral blood. Sample numbers ranged from 1 to 8 per patient, encompassing pretreatment and on-treatment collections. Produced via immunoSEQ multiplex PCR; TCRdb's table is partial and in-frame only. The sample lists 70,000 to 75,000 clones, less than 90% occurring once. This clone was counted between two and nine times. Its target is unknown. The CDR3 totals 13 residues. Germline CDR1 KGHSH, CDR2 LQKENI. The junction had 1 base not matched to a gene; V was cut back by 6 bases and J by 3 bases. Sequenced here: PBMCs, sampled around atezolizumab (anti-PD-L1) treatment. This chain joins TRBV18 and TRBJ1-2; 10 nucleotides agree with TRBD1. The receptor was isolated from a woman in her sixties or seventies with urothelial cancer. CDR3 protein: CASSGTGDYGYTF. CDR3 sequence (DNA): TGTGCCAGCTCTGGGACAGGGGACTATGGCTACACCTTC. The variable domain in full, with the rest retrieved from reference TRBV18 and TRBJ1-2, is NAGVMQNPRHLVRRRGQEARLRCSPMKGHSHVYWYRQLPEEGLKFMVYLQKENIIDESGMPKERFSAEFPKEGPSILRIQQVVRGDSAAYFCASSGTGDYGYTFGSGTRLTVV.